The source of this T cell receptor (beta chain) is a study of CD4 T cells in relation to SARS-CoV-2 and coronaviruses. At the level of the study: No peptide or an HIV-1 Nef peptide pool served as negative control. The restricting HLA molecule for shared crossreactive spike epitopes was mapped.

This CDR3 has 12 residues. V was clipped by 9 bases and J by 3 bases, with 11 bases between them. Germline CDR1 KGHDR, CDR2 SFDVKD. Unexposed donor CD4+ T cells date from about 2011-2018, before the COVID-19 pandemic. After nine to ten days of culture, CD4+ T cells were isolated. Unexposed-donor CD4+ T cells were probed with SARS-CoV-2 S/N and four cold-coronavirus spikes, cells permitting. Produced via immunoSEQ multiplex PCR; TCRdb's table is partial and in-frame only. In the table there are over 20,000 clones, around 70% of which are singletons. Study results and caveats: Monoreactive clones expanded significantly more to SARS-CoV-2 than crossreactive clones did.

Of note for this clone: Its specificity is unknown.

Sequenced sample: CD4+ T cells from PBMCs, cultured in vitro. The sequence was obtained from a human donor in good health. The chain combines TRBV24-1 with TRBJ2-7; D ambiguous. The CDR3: CATGVGDYEQYF. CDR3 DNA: TGTGCCACCGGTGTGGGCGACTACGAGCAGTACTTC.